These 21 T cell receptor beta chains originate from one sample sequenced in a study of T-cell memory formation after mild COVID-19. From the 5' RACE reads, TCRdb called clonotypes with MiXCR, one entry per CDR3 protein. The table records around 340,000 distinct CDR3 sequences, more than 20% of them present only once. The sample taken for sequencing was PBMCs or a T cell subset sorted from them (not recorded which). These TCRs come from an adult woman who had mild COVID-19 (a few samples of this study predate the infection). Cell type and time point are not known.

There are a few counts of this clonotype. The chain is built from TRBV20-1 and TRBJ2-7, with D perhaps matching TRBD1 or TRBD2 (5 bases each). Germline values: CDR1 DFQATT, CDR2 SNEGSKA (reference sequence). Trimming cost V 8 bases and J 3 bases, with 17 bases left between them. CDR3 length equals 13 residues. CDR3 residues: CSPQVGPRYEQYF. For the CDR3, the DNA is TGCAGTCCCCAGGTGGGACCCCGCTACGAGCAGTACTTC.

The chain has TRBV4-1 and TRBJ1-1; D remains ambiguous. Germline CDR1 is MGHRA and CDR2 is YSYEKL. The CDR3 has 13 amino acids. V lost 0 bases and J 11 bases, leaving 13 bases between the germline ends. CDR3 nucleotides: TGCGCCAGCAGCCAAGACGAGGGTTTGGGGGCTTTCTTT. Protein product: CASSQDEGLGAFF.

This clonotype has more than one count but fewer than ten. The chain employs TRBV5-1 and TRBJ1-2; D is possibly TRBD1 (6 bases). The germline V and J ends were trimmed by 4 bases and 8 bases, with 15 bases remaining between them. Germline loops: CDR1 SGHRS, CDR2 YFSETQ. This CDR3 spans 13 amino acids. The CDR3 loop is CASSVQQGDGYTF. The DNA of the CDR3 is TGCGCCAGCAGCGTGCAACAGGGTGACGGCTACACCTTC.

A few counts support this clonotype. The CDR3, as DNA: TGTGCCAGCAGCGCCCGTCTAGCGGGGACAGATACGCAGTATTTT. It encodes CASSARLAGTDTQYF. This chain joins TRBV7-2 and TRBJ2-3; 9 bases align to TRBD2. V lost 5 bases, J lost 3 bases, and 6 bases stayed unmatched. Per the germline V gene, CDR1 is SGHTA and CDR2 is FQGNSA. The CDR3 spans 15 residues.

The chain joins TRBV7-3 to TRBJ2-3, with TRBD2 matching over 15 bases. The CDR3 sequence is 16 residues long. CDR1 and CDR2 (germline): SGHTA, FQGTGA. The trim removed 5 bases at V and 6 bases at J, leaving 6 bases unmatched. The CDR3 DNA sequence: TGTGCCAGCAGCCCGCGGACTAGCGGGAGGGCGGATACGCAGTATTTT. Translation: CASSPRTSGRADTQYF.

The chain couples TRBV29-1 to TRBJ2-7, with 10 bases that match TRBD2. V dropped 6 bases and J dropped 3; count of bases not matched to a gene: 5. Looked up from germline, CDR1 is SQVTM and CDR2 is ANQGSEA. CDR3 length: 13 amino acids. The chain's CDR3 is CSVPASGSYEQYF. CDR3 DNA sequence: TGCAGCGTCCCGGCTAGCGGGAGCTACGAGCAGTACTTC.

The chain carries TRBV10-3 and TRBJ1-1; D might be TRBD1 (5 bases). CDR1 and CDR2 (germline): ENHRY, SYGVKD. The CDR3 sequence is 14 residues long. Between the trimmed V and J ends, which lost 7 bases and 0 bases, there was a span of 12 bases. CDR3 protein: CAINAGRLNTEAFF. CDR3 coding DNA: TGTGCCATCAATGCGGGGCGACTGAACACTGAAGCTTTCTTT.

This clonotype was picked up many times. The rearrangement joins TRBV5-1 to TRBJ2-5; possibly TRBD2 for D (6 bases). The V and J ends lost 0 bases and 3 bases respectively, with 15 bases between them. The CDR3 consists of 16 residues. Germline V gene sequence: CDR1 SGHRS, CDR2 YFSETQ. CDR3 in amino acids: CASSLAEGTVKETQYF. The CDR3 DNA reads TGCGCCAGCAGCTTGGCGGAGGGTACGGTAAAAGAGACCCAGTACTTC.

The rearrangement joins TRBV7-2 to TRBJ1-4; D uncertain. CDR3 length equals 14 residues. The ends were cut back, 1 base at V and 7 bases at J, with 10 bases in the middle. The germline V gene encodes CDR1 SGHTA and CDR2 FQGNSA. The CDR3 sequence: CASSLDGRPEKLFF. The CDR3, as DNA: TGTGCCAGCAGCTTAGACGGGAGGCCTGAAAAACTGTTTTTT.

This clonotype showed up just once. The V gene is TRBV3-1, the J gene TRBJ2-7; D ambiguous. Per germline, CDR1 LGHDT and CDR2 YNNKEL (reference sequence). CDR3 length: 13 amino acids. Between the trimmed V and J ends, which lost 3 bases and 1 base, there was a span of 7 bases. The DNA of the CDR3 is TGTGCCAGCAGCCATACGAGATCCTACGAGCAGTACTTC. Its protein is CASSHTRSYEQYF.

The gene calls are TRBV30 and TRBJ2-5; maybe TRBD1 (6 bases). The CDR3 is 13 residues long. V gave up 0 bases and J gave up 5 bases, with 10 bases separating them. The germline V gene encodes CDR1 GTSNPN and CDR2 SVGIG (reference sequence). In DNA form, the CDR3 reads TGTGCCTGGAGTGTACATCAGGGGGAGACCCAGTACTTC. It encodes CAWSVHQGETQYF.

CDR3 region: CASGPGGSGSTGELFF. The CDR3 DNA reads as TGTGCCAGCGGACCAGGGGGCAGCGGGTCCACCGGGGAGCTGTTTTTT. The chain recombines TRBV25-1 with TRBJ2-2; 8 nucleotides agree with TRBD1. The CDR3 is 16 residues long. V was pared by 8 bases and J by 4 bases, with 12 bases of the junction left unmatched. Germline values: CDR1 MGHDK, CDR2 SYGVNS.

This clonotype was observed a handful of times. This sequence joins TRBV5-1 and TRBJ2-3; D is possibly TRBD2 (5 bases). V lost 4 bases and J 0 bases, leaving 12 bases between the germline ends. CDR3 length equals 15 residues. Germline CDR1 reads SGHRS; CDR2 reads YFSETQ. The CDR3 coding sequence is TGCGCCAGCAGCCTAAGACTACCTAGCACAGATACGCAGTATTTT. This translates into CASSLRLPSTDTQYF.

A few counts support this clonotype. V gene TRBV18 combines with J gene TRBJ1-5, with D maybe TRBD1 (6 bases). Trimming left V 4 bases short and J 10 bases short, with 26 bases between. Germline V gene sequence: CDR1 KGHSH, CDR2 LQKENI. This CDR3 contains 17 residues. CDR3 sequence reads: CASSQSPGLRGEFPQHF. For the CDR3, the DNA is TGTGCCAGCTCACAGTCGCCGGGACTCAGGGGTGAGTTCCCCCAGCATTTT.

By its share, this clonotype is medium-sized. The V call is TRBV20-1, the J call TRBJ2-1, with 11 bases that match TRBD2. CDR3 length equals 10 residues. Trimming took 6 bases from V and 14 from J; bases not matched to a gene: 3. The germline gives CDR1 DFQATT, CDR2 SNEGSKA (reference sequence). In DNA, the CDR3 is TGCAGTGCGGGGACTAGCGGAGAGTTCTTC. Its protein product is CSAGTSGEFF.

This clonotype was detected only a few times. The chain carries TRBV9 and TRBJ2-3; 13 bases match TRBD2. The CDR3 loop spans 16 amino acids. From germline, CDR1 is SGDLS and CDR2 YYNGEE. J gave up 4 bases and V 4 bases, and 6 bases lay outside the gene matches. DNA of the CDR3: TGTGCCAGCAGCACCCAACTAGCGGGGGGGGCAGATACGCAGTATTTT. Its protein is CASSTQLAGGADTQYF.

V and J are TRBV5-4 and TRBJ2-7, with 7 bases matching TRBD2. J lost 0 bases, V lost 7 bases, and 1 base had no gene match. Germline-derived CDR1 and CDR2 are SGHNT and YYREEE (reference sequence). The CDR3 spans 12 residues. The CDR3 region has the DNA TGTGCCAGCGGGGGGGACTCCTACGAGCAGTACTTC. It translates to CASGGDSYEQYF.

The rearrangement links TRBV6-1 to TRBJ2-7; D gene unclear. V dropped 4 bases and J dropped 1 base, with 8 bases sitting between them. The CDR3 sequence is 13 residues long. The germline CDR1 and CDR2 sequences are MNHNS and SASEGT. The CDR3 loop reads CASSVGLSYEQYF. CDR3 sequence (DNA): TGTGCCAGCAGTGTCGGGCTATCCTACGAGCAGTACTTC.

Only a few counts were recorded for this clonotype. The chain is built from TRBV4-1 and TRBJ2-7; D possibly matches TRBD1 or TRBD2 (5 bases each). V was trimmed by 0 bases and J by 3 bases, leaving 15 bases between them. The CDR3 length is 16 residues. Germline CDR1 reads MGHRA; CDR2 reads YSYEKL. CDR3 sequence reads: CASSQDPGAPNYEQYF. The CDR3 DNA is TGCGCCAGCAGCCAAGACCCCGGGGCCCCCAACTACGAGCAGTACTTC.

J is TRBJ2-7 and V is TRBV6-5; no clear D gene. CDR3 size: 11 residues. In germline, CDR1 is MNHEY, CDR2 SVGAGI. Trimming shortened V by 1 base and J by 12 bases, and 10 bases separated the two germline ends. In DNA, the CDR3 is TGTGCCAGCAGTTACTTTCAATCCTGGTACTTC. It codes for CASSYFQSWYF.

This clonotype has a handful of counts. J is TRBJ1-5 and V is TRBV6-1; TRBD1 matches at 8 bases. Germline-derived CDR1 and CDR2 are MNHNS and SASEGT. V lost 4 bases, J lost 2 bases, and 13 bases stayed unmatched. The CDR3 totals 18 residues. The CDR3 here is CASSGRTGFSSGNQPQHF. CDR3 bases: TGTGCCAGCAGTGGCCGGACAGGGTTTAGCTCGGGCAATCAGCCCCAGCATTTT.